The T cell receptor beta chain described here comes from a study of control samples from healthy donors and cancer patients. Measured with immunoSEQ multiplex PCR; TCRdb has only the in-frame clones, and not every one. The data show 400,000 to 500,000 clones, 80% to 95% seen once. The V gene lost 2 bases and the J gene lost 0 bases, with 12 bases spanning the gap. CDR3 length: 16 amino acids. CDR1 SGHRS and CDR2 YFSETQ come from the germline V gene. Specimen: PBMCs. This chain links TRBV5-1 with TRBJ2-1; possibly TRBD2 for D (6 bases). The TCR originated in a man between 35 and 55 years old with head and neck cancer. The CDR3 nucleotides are TGCGCCAGCAGCTTAGTCCGGGGGAACTCCTACAATGAGCAGTTCTTC. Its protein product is CASSLVRGNSYNEQFF.